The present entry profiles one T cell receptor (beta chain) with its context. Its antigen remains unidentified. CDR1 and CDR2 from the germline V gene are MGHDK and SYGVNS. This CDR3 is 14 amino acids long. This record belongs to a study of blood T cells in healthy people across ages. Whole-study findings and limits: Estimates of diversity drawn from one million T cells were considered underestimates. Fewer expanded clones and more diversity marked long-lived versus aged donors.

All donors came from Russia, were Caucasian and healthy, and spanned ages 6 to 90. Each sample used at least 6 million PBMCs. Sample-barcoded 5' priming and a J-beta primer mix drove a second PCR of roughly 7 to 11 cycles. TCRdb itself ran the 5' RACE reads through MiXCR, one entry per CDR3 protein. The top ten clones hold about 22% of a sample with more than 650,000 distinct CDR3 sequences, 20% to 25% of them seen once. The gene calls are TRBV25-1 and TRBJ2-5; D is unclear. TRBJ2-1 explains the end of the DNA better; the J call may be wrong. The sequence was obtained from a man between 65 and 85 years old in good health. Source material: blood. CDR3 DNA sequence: TGTGCCAGCAGTGATCCCCCCCAGCAAAATGAGCAGTTCTTC. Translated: CASSDPPQQNEQFF.